These 26 T cell receptor beta chains were sequenced from one sample in a study of blood T cell repertoires in COVID-19. Measured with immunoSEQ multiplex PCR; TCRdb has only the in-frame clones, and not every one. Here the sample spans 210,000 or so clones, approximately 80% being singletons. Source material: PBMCs or T cells enriched from blood (not recorded which). The receptors originated from a man aged 30-40 years with acute COVID-19.

This clone has a single count. The chain combines TRBV5-1 with TRBJ1-1; 11 bases agree with TRBD1. This CDR3 has 15 amino acids. V lost 3 bases to trimming and J lost 4 bases; unmatched junction nucleotides: 5. The germline gives CDR1 SGHRS, CDR2 YFSETQ. The CDR3 DNA reads TGCGCCAGCAGCTCTACCGGGACAGGGGGCACTGAAGCTTTCTTT. It encodes CASSSTGTGGTEAFF.

The chain couples TRBV5-1 to TRBJ1-3, with 9 bases aligning to TRBD1. J gave up 0 bases and V 3 bases, and 1 base lay outside the gene matches. The CDR3 consists of 15 residues. CDR1 SGHRS and CDR2 YFSETQ come from the germline V gene. CDR3 in amino acids: CASSSGQGSGNTIYF. Here the CDR3 DNA reads TGCGCCAGCAGCTCGGGACAGGGCTCTGGAAACACCATATATTTT.

This sequence joins TRBV9 and TRBJ1-1; 7 bases agree with TRBD1. Germline CDR1 is SGDLS and CDR2 is YYNGEE. V lost 6 bases and J lost 1; bases outside the gene matches: 3. The CDR3 length is 13 residues. The CDR3, as DNA: TGTGCCAGCACTGAGGGGGCGAACACTGAAGCTTTCTTT. Translation: CASTEGANTEAFF. Filled out from reference TRBV9 and TRBJ1-1, the complete variable domain reads DSGVTQTPKHLITATGQRVTLRCSPRSGDLSVYWYQQSLDQGLQFLIQYYNGEERAKGNILERFSAQQFPDLHSELNLSSLELGDSALYFCASTEGANTEAFFGQGTRLTVV.

This clone was counted a few times. The gene calls are TRBV5-5 and TRBJ2-1, with unresolved D. The germline V and J ends were trimmed by 4 bases and 4 bases, with 18 bases remaining between them. CDR1 is SGHKS, CDR2 YYEKEE, per germline (reference sequence). CDR3 length equals 16 residues. CDR3 in amino acids: CASSPERRLLYNEQFF. The CDR3 DNA sequence: TGTGCCAGCAGCCCCGAGAGAAGACTTCTTTACAATGAGCAGTTCTTC.

This clone was seen a single time. V gene TRBV4-1 combines with J gene TRBJ2-1; 7 bases are shared with TRBD2. CDR3 length equals 17 residues. Germline-derived CDR1 and CDR2 are MGHRA and YSYEKL. V lost 1 base to trimming and J lost 1 base; unmatched junction nucleotides: 7. CDR3: CASSQAPSGGSYNEQFF. Here the CDR3 DNA reads TGCGCCAGCAGCCAAGCCCCTAGCGGAGGTTCCTACAATGAGCAGTTCTTC.

The gene calls are TRBV7-9 and TRBJ1-1; 9 bases are shared with TRBD1. After removal of 4 bases from V and 0 bases from J, the junction contained 6 bases not matched to a gene. Germline V CDR1 and CDR2: SEHNR, FQNEAQ (reference sequence). The CDR3 has 16 residues. The chain's CDR3 is CASSSGQGVMNTEAFF. The CDR3 DNA sequence: TGTGCCAGCAGCTCGGGACAGGGCGTTATGAACACTGAAGCTTTCTTT.

The V gene is TRBV9, the J gene TRBJ2-3; the match to TRBD1 covers 10 bases. Per germline, CDR1 SGDLS and CDR2 YYNGEE. The CDR3 sequence is 16 residues long. Trimming at V came to 0 bases and at J to 0 bases, leaving 1 base not matched to a gene. The CDR3, as DNA: TGTGCCAGCAGCGTAGGGACAGGGGGAAGCACAGATACGCAGTATTTT. Translation: CASSVGTGGSTDTQYF.

The table lists this clone with a count of one. The V and J genes are TRBV19 and TRBJ1-1; D is unresolved. Germline V CDR1 and CDR2: LNHDA, SQIVND (reference sequence). V was clipped by 6 bases and J by 6 bases, with 14 bases between them. This CDR3 has 13 residues. In DNA form, the CDR3 reads TGTGCCAGTAGCCTTAATTATGAGGCTGAAGCTTTCTTT. As protein: CASSLNYEAEAFF.

The chain recombines TRBV24-1 with TRBJ2-3; TRBD1 might be the D (6 bases). V lost 5 bases and J lost 0, with 8 bases in between. The CDR3 consists of 14 residues. Germline loops: CDR1 KGHDR, CDR2 SFDVKD. CDR3 sequence: CATSAQGSTDTQYF. CDR3 DNA sequence: TGTGCCACCAGTGCACAGGGTAGCACAGATACGCAGTATTTT.

The chain uses TRBV5-4 and TRBJ1-2; the match to TRBD1 covers 8 bases. V gave up 4 bases and J gave up 2 bases; unmatched junction bases: 7. CDR3 size: 15 residues. Germline V gene lookup returns CDR1 SGHNT and CDR2 YYREEE (reference sequence). Written as DNA, the CDR3 is TGTGCCAGCAGCGCCGCCCGACAGGGGAACTATGGCTACACCTTC. Translating gives CASSAARQGNYGYTF.

CDR3 protein: CASRKQGAGTEAFF. The CDR3 nucleotides are TGTGCCAGCAGGAAACAGGGGGCAGGCACTGAAGCTTTCTTT. The V gene is TRBV6-5, the J gene TRBJ1-1; 9 bases are a match to TRBD1. V lost 6 bases, J lost 4 bases, and 6 bases stayed unmatched. Germline assignment: CDR1 MNHEY and CDR2 SVGAGI. CDR3 size: 14 residues.

This chain links TRBV28 with TRBJ2-5, with a weak D call TRBD2 (5 bases). Germline V gene lookup returns CDR1 MDHEN and CDR2 SYDVKM. Deletions cut 0 bases from V and 2 bases from J, with 10 bases between. CDR3 length: 15 amino acids. The CDR3 loop reads CASSLWMTTQETQYF. The CDR3 DNA is TGTGCCAGCAGTTTATGGATGACTACACAAGAGACCCAGTACTTC.

J is TRBJ1-2 and V is TRBV28; D not certain. V lost 8 bases, J lost 5 bases, and 15 bases lay in between. Germline CDR1 is MDHEN and CDR2 is SYDVKM. This CDR3 region has 13 residues. The CDR3 sequence is CASATSEVYGYTF. In DNA, the CDR3 is TGTGCCAGCGCCACTTCGGAGGTTTATGGCTACACCTTC.

The CDR3 nucleotides are TGTGCCAGCAGCGTGGACAGGCTTGGAGAGCAGTACTTC. This encodes CASSVDRLGEQYF. V gene TRBV5-4 combines with J gene TRBJ2-7, with 7 bases identical to TRBD1. Per germline, CDR1 SGHNT and CDR2 YYREEE (reference sequence). The CDR3 extends over 13 amino acids. Trimming cost V 4 bases and J 7 bases; bases outside gene matches: 8. The complete variable domain, with remaining parts taken from reference TRBV5-4 and TRBJ2-7, reads ETGVTQSPTHLIKTRGQQVTLRCSSQSGHNTVSWYQQALGQGPQFIFQYYREEENGRGNFPPRFSGLQFPNYSSELNVNALELDDSALYLCASSVDRLGEQYFGPGTRLTVT.

In this sample, this clone turned up a few times. V usage is TRBV27 and J usage is TRBJ1-5, with 7 bases matching TRBD1. From germline, CDR1 is MNHEY and CDR2 SMNVEV (reference sequence). This CDR3 comprises 14 residues. Trimming removed 2 bases from V and 7 bases from J; junction bases left unmatched: 5. CDR3 sequence (DNA): TGTGCCAGCAGTTTACGGGGGACAGCCCAGCCCCAGCATTTT. Translated: CASSLRGTAQPQHF.

CDR3 nucleotide sequence: TGCGCCAGCAGCTCAATCGGAGCTAACTATGGCTACACCTTC. This encodes CASSSIGANYGYTF. The V call is TRBV5-1, the J call TRBJ1-2; no definite D call. The ends were cut back, 3 bases at V and 0 bases at J, with 9 bases in the middle. The CDR3 spans 14 residues. Germline assignment: CDR1 SGHRS and CDR2 YFSETQ.

This clone appeared a few times. The chain couples TRBV30 to TRBJ1-4; TRBD1 matches 7 bases. CDR1 GTSNPN and CDR2 SVGIG come from the germline V gene (reference sequence). J lost 8 bases, V lost 5 bases, and 8 bases had no gene match. This CDR3 spans 13 amino acids. The CDR3 nucleotides read TGTGCCTGGGACAGGGAGTTTGGAGAAAAACTGTTTTTT. Protein sequence: CAWDREFGEKLFF.

In nucleotides, the CDR3 is TGTGCCAGCACCCTGACGGGAGGCCGGGAGCAGTACTTC. It codes for CASTLTGGREQYF. The chain employs TRBV12-3 or TRBV12-4 and TRBJ2-7; TRBD2 matches 7 bases. V was clipped by 7 bases and J by 7 bases; unmatched bases: 10. The CDR3 is made up of 13 amino acids.

V and J are TRBV28 and TRBJ1-1, with TRBD1 matching over 7 bases. The CDR3 sequence is 13 residues long. Per the germline V gene, CDR1 is MDHEN and CDR2 is SYDVKM. Trimming at V came to 8 bases and at J to 5 bases, leaving 8 bases not matched to a gene. CDR3 in DNA: TGTGCCAGCTGTTGTGACAGGGTGACTGAAGCTTTCTTT. It encodes CASCCDRVTEAFF.

The rearrangement joins TRBV5-1 to TRBJ1-4; D is perhaps TRBD1 (5 bases). CDR3 length: 19 residues. Looked up from germline, CDR1 is SGHRS and CDR2 is YFSETQ. Trimming took off 1 base at V and 0 bases at J, with 19 bases between the two ends. CDR3 sequence (DNA): TGCGCCAGCAGCTTGTGGGGCATCGGGGGTGATGCAACTAATGAAAAACTGTTTTTT. It encodes CASSLWGIGGDATNEKLFF.

This chain connects TRBV5-5 to TRBJ2-1; the D gene is possibly TRBD1 (6 bases). Germline V lookup: CDR1 SGHKS, CDR2 YYEKEE (reference sequence). The CDR3 runs to 15 residues. V dropped 5 bases and J dropped 1 base, with 13 bases sitting between them. CDR3 sequence reads: CASSFLQGSYNEQFF. CDR3 nucleotides: TGTGCCAGCAGTTTCTTACAGGGATCCTACAATGAGCAGTTCTTC.

This CDR3 reads CASSPQGAYNYGYTF. DNA for the CDR3: TGTGCCAGCAGTCCACAGGGGGCGTATAACTATGGCTACACCTTC. The J gene is TRBJ1-2, the V gene TRBV27; TRBD1 aligns across 9 bases. Unmatched junction bases numbered 5, after V lost 5 bases and J lost 1 base. The CDR3 loop spans 15 amino acids. Germline V gene lookup returns CDR1 MNHEY and CDR2 SMNVEV (reference sequence).

The chain has TRBV7-9 and TRBJ2-2; maybe TRBD1 (5 bases). Germline V lookup: CDR1 SEHNR, CDR2 FQNEAQ (reference sequence). Trimming removed 5 bases at V and 4 bases at J, with 11 bases between. The CDR3 extends over 14 amino acids. For the CDR3, the DNA is TGTGCCAGCAGCGATAGGACAACCACCGGGGAGCTGTTTTTT. Translated: CASSDRTTTGELFF.

This clone appeared a few times. The chain links TRBV11-2 to TRBJ2-2; 7 positions match TRBD1. CDR3 size: 15 residues. Germline V gene lookup returns CDR1 SGHAT and CDR2 FQNNGV. J lost 6 bases, V lost 6 bases, and 10 bases had no gene match. The CDR3 loop reads CASRVTGVKAGELFF. In DNA form, the CDR3 reads TGTGCCAGCAGGGTTACAGGGGTGAAGGCCGGGGAGCTGTTTTTT.

The V and J genes are TRBV2 and TRBJ2-3; TRBD1 is a possible D gene (6 bases). Trimming left V 6 bases short and J 5 bases short, with 18 bases between. CDR3 length: 15 residues. Germline V gene data show CDR1 as SNHLY and CDR2 as FYNNEI. As DNA, the CDR3 is TGTGCCAGCAGGGGGGCCACCCGACTGGTAGATACGCAGTATTTT. As protein: CASRGATRLVDTQYF.

The chain is built from TRBV11-1 and TRBJ2-4, with TRBD1 matching 12 bases. The ends lost 3 bases at V and 7 bases at J; junction bases unmatched: 1. Per germline, CDR1 SGHAT and CDR2 FQDESV (reference sequence). The CDR3 is made up of 14 amino acids. The CDR3 protein is CASSLGQGANIQYF. The CDR3 nucleotides are TGTGCCAGCAGCTTGGGACAGGGGGCTAACATTCAGTACTTC.